These T cell receptor beta chains were read from a single sample in a study of cytotoxic CD8 clonotypes in ibrutinib-treated CLL. Only in-frame clones appear in the TCRdb table, and some are missing; sequencing was by immunoSEQ multiplex PCR. The data contain under 300,000 clones, roughly 74% of them singletons. Source: PBMCs, taken after 24 months of ibrutinib treatment. These receptors originate from a human donor with chronic lymphocytic leukemia. Each CDR3 is given with its conserved first and last residue. D genes are given only for firm matches. Rows give clone size only sometimes, using once, few, many, or a class for an expanded clone.

size	V	J	D	CDR3	DNA
few	TRBV4-2	TRBJ2-1	.	CASSQVLLDYNEQFF	TGTGCCAGCAGCCAAGTTTTATTAGACTACAATGAGCAGTTCTTC
.	TRBV30	TRBJ2-7	.	CAWSPRAMRGSYEQYF	TGTGCCTGGAGTCCCAGGGCCATGCGAGGGAGCTACGAGCAGTACTTC
once	TRBV5-4	TRBJ2-5	.	CASSLVGASPKETQYF	TGTGCCAGCAGCTTGGTTGGGGCCTCTCCCAAAGAGACCCAGTACTTC
once	TRBV12-1	TRBJ2-2	.	CASSFPGLAWRTGELFF	TGTGCCAGCAGCTTTCCTGGACTAGCGTGGCGCACCGGGGAGCTGTTTTTT
.	TRBV28	TRBJ2-7	.	CASREGPDYEQYF	TGTGCCAGCAGGGAGGGTCCGGACTACGAGCAGTACTTC
.	TRBV23-1	TRBJ1-4	.	CASTHQPAGAKYEKLFF	TGCGCCAGCACCCACCAGCCAGCGGGGGCAAAGTATGAAAAACTGTTTTTT
.	TRBV9	TRBJ1-2	.	CASSHPMGGEKTNYGYTF	TGTGCCAGCAGCCATCCAATGGGGGGCGAGAAGACTAACTATGGCTACACCTTC
.	TRBV5-1	TRBJ1-2	.	CASSLEGRNYYGYTF	TGCGCCAGCAGCTTGGAGGGCAGAAACTACTATGGCTACACCTTC
few	TRBV7-4	TRBJ2-7	.	CASSLNPGSLYEQYF	TGTGCCAGCAGCTTAAACCCAGGGTCACTCTACGAGCAGTACTTC
.	TRBV27	TRBJ2-3	.	CASSLFRTDTQYF	TGTGCCAGCAGTTTATTTCGCACAGATACGCAGTATTTT
.	TRBV27	TRBJ1-2	.	CASSVTGTSGLIYTF	TGTGCCAGCAGTGTTACCGGGACATCGGGGCTTATATACACCTTC
.	TRBV27	TRBJ1-1	TRBD1	CASSLYAQGTEAFF	TGTGCCAGCAGTTTATACGCACAGGGGACTGAAGCTTTCTTT
.	TRBV11-2	TRBJ2-2	.	CASSPIQVYFGTGELFF	TGTGCCAGCAGCCCCATCCAAGTCTACTTCGGCACCGGGGAGCTGTTTTTT
.	TRBV28	TRBJ2-1	.	CASNTRRVRNEQFF	TGTGCCAGCAACACCCGGAGGGTGCGCAATGAGCAGTTCTTC
.	TRBV7-9	TRBJ2-1	.	CASSLGREWDVGNEQFF	TGTGCCAGCAGCTTAGGCCGGGAGTGGGATGTCGGGAATGAGCAGTTCTTC
once	TRBV27	TRBJ2-1	.	CASSHTALNEQFF	TGTGCCAGCAGTCACACAGCTCTCAATGAGCAGTTCTTC
.	TRBV7-9	TRBJ2-1	.	CASSPTVLSSYNEQFF	TGTGCCAGCAGCCCGACAGTCCTGAGCTCCTACAATGAGCAGTTCTTC
.	TRBV7-9	TRBJ1-5	.	CASSLVQPQHF	TGTGCCAGCAGCTTAGTTCAGCCCCAGCATTTT
.	TRBV5-8	TRBJ1-4	.	CASSRTRGFGEKLFF	TGTGCCAGCAGCCGCACCAGGGGCTTCGGTGAAAAACTGTTTTTT
.	TRBV7-7	TRBJ2-7	TRBD1	CASSLTGGVSEQYF	TGTGCTAGCAGCTTGACAGGGGGGGTTTCCGAGCAGTACTTC
.	TRBV9	TRBJ2-7	.	CASSPTTGYSSYEQYF	TGTGCCAGCAGCCCAACGACAGGTTACTCATCCTACGAGCAGTACTTC
.	TRBV19	TRBJ1-2	.	CASSPPVLGVAYTF	TGTGCCAGTAGTCCCCCGGTGCTCGGGGTTGCCTACACCTTC
once	TRBV5-1	TRBJ2-1	.	CASSSRQSGNEQFF	TGCGCCAGCAGCTCAAGACAGTCGGGCAATGAGCAGTTCTTC
.	TRBV9	TRBJ2-7	.	CASSAGTQPFEQYF	TGTGCCAGCAGCGCCGGGACCCAGCCCTTCGAGCAGTACTTC
.	TRBV19	TRBJ1-1	.	CASSIKAGYDTEAFF	TGTGCCAGTAGTATAAAGGCAGGGTATGACACTGAAGCTTTCTTT
.	TRBV30	TRBJ1-2	.	CAWRSYRGERDGYTF	TGTGCCTGGAGGTCCTATCGGGGGGAAAGAGATGGCTACACCTTC
.	TRBV4-3	TRBJ1-1	TRBD1	CASSQYRGGEAFF	TGCGCCAGCAGCCAATACAGGGGAGGTGAAGCTTTCTTT
.	TRBV28	TRBJ2-7	TRBD2	CASEPRGAGGEQYF	TGTGCCAGCGAACCCCGCGGGGCGGGGGGGGAGCAGTACTTC
.	TRBV13	TRBJ2-3	.	CASSLDYTDTQYF	TGTGCCAGCAGCTTAGATTACACAGATACGCAGTATTTT
.	TRBV4-1	TRBJ2-1	.	CASSQDSRGEPFF	TGCGCCAGCAGCCAAGATAGCAGAGGGGAGCCGTTCTTC
.	TRBV28	TRBJ1-4	.	CASSFLDENNEKLFF	TGTGCCAGCAGTTTCTTGGATGAGAACAATGAAAAACTGTTTTTT
.	TRBV7-9	TRBJ2-7	TRBD2	CASSGTSGAEQYF	TGTGCCAGCTCTGGGACTAGCGGGGCCGAGCAGTACTTC
.	TRBV11-2	TRBJ2-1	TRBD2	CASSFALAGDNEQFF	TGTGCCAGCAGCTTTGCACTAGCGGGAGACAATGAGCAGTTCTTC
.	TRBV14	TRBJ2-1	TRBD2	CASSWRLAAGAYNEQFF	TGTGCCAGCAGCTGGAGACTGGCGGCGGGAGCATACAATGAGCAGTTCTTC
.	TRBV7-2	TRBJ1-5	TRBD1	CASSARQGPYSNQPQHF	TGTGCCAGCAGCGCGCGACAGGGCCCCTATAGCAATCAGCCCCAGCATTTT
.	TRBV27	TRBJ2-7	TRBD1	CASRDPLDRGKSGSYEQYF	TGTGCCAGCAGAGACCCCCTTGACAGGGGTAAGTCGGGCTCCTACGAGCAGTACTTC
.	TRBV6-5	TRBJ2-4	.	CASTAGPKNIQYF	TGTGCCAGCACCGCGGGACCTAAAAACATTCAGTACTTC
.	TRBV25-1	TRBJ2-1	TRBD1	CASSALGTARDNEQFF	TGTGCCAGCAGTGCCCTAGGGACAGCTAGGGACAATGAGCAGTTCTTC
few	TRBV6-4	TRBJ2-2	.	CASSGQATGELFF	TGTGCCAGCAGTGGGCAGGCCACCGGGGAGCTGTTTTTT
.	TRBV7-8	TRBJ1-5	.	CASSLYPNSNQPQHF	TGTGCCAGCAGCTTATACCCGAATAGCAATCAGCCCCAGCATTTT
.	TRBV7-2	TRBJ2-7	TRBD1	CASTHAGTGGEQYF	TGTGCCAGCACTCACGCCGGGACAGGCGGGGAGCAGTACTTC
.	TRBV19	TRBJ2-3	.	CASSIRQLDTQYF	TGTGCCAGTAGTATCCGACAGCTAGATACGCAGTATTTT
.	TRBV25-1	TRBJ2-3	.	CASSLGSTDTQYF	TGTGCCAGCAGCCTGGGAAGCACAGATACGCAGTATTTT
.	TRBV7-9	TRBJ2-2	TRBD2	CASSHSGSRTGELFF	TGTGCCAGCAGCCATAGCGGGAGCCGAACCGGGGAGCTGTTTTTT
once	TRBV6-5	TRBJ1-2	.	CASSYRPSGSDGYTF	TGTGCCAGCAGTTACAGGCCGTCAGGGTCAGATGGCTACACCTTC
few	TRBV6-6	TRBJ1-2	TRBD1	CASSGSTGYGYTF	TGTGCCAGCAGCGGCTCGACAGGGTATGGCTACACCTTC
.	TRBV18	TRBJ1-2	.	CASQDRANYGYTF	TGTGCCAGCCAGGACAGAGCTAACTATGGCTACACCTTC
.	TRBV9	TRBJ2-5	.	CASSGSSGARETQYF	TGTGCCAGCAGCGGGAGCTCAGGGGCGAGGGAGACCCAGTACTTC
.	TRBV19	TRBJ1-1	.	CASTPGRNTEAFF	TGTGCCAGTACTCCAGGGCGGAACACTGAAGCTTTCTTT
.	TRBV13	TRBJ2-7	TRBD2	CASSPRGSYEQYF	TGTGCCAGCAGCCCGCGGGGGTCCTACGAGCAGTACTTC
.	TRBV11-2	TRBJ2-5	.	CASSPSGGETQYF	TGTGCCAGCAGCCCCTCCGGTGGGGAGACCCAGTACTTC
few	TRBV11-2	TRBJ2-1	.	CASSLGGVYNEQFF	TGTGCCAGCAGCTTAGGAGGGGTTTACAATGAGCAGTTCTTC